Listed below are T cell receptor beta chains from one sample, sequenced in a study of metastatic and nonmetastatic thyroid tumors. MiXCR was used by TCRdb to re-call the PCR reads. There are about 15,000 clones in the sample; approximately 30% occur only once, and about 52% lies in the top ten. The sequenced material came from tumor tissue. These receptors were obtained from a male donor with papillary thyroid cancer or a benign thyroid nodule (not recorded which). Some clones in this sample may be carry-over from other donors' samples. The CDR3 runs from the conserved cysteine through the conserved F or W. Each record gives: CDR3 protein, CDR3 DNA, clone size, V gene, J gene, CDR3 length, D gene. The D gene is left open where the match is weak. Where a row states a size, it is once, few, many or the class of an expanded clone; other rows omit it.

CDR3: CASSFRQFQETQYF
DNA: TGTGCCAGCAGTTTTCGGCAGTTCCAAGAGACCCAGTACTTC
size: many
V: TRBV28
J: TRBJ2-5
length: 14
D: -

CDR3: CVSSPPFTGELFF
DNA: TGTGTCAGCTCACCACCGTTTACCGGGGAGCTGTTTTTT
size: -
V: TRBV18
J: TRBJ2-2
length: 13
D: -

CDR3: CASRIVGFGASPSYEQYF
DNA: TGTGCCAGCAGAATCGTTGGGTTCGGCGCATCACCTTCCTACGAGCAGTACTTC
size: -
V: TRBV6-4
J: TRBJ2-7
length: 18
D: -

CDR3: CASSLSRPDTQYF
DNA: TGTGCCAGCAGTTTATCCCGCCCGGATACGCAGTATTTT
size: few
V: TRBV27
J: TRBJ2-3
length: 13
D: -

CDR3: CASSEADTQYF
DNA: TGTGCCAGCAGTGAAGCAGATACGCAGTATTTT
size: -
V: TRBV6-1
J: TRBJ2-3
length: 11
D: -

CDR3: CASCLKGGSGLAGPTYVQYF
DNA: TGTGCCAGCTGTCTCAAAGGGGGGTCGGGTCTAGCGGGACCTACCTACGTGCAGTACTTC
size: -
V: TRBV18
J: TRBJ2-7
length: 20
D: TRBD2

CDR3: CASSYRGDSNQPQHF
DNA: TGTGCCAGCAGTTACCGTGGGGACAGCAATCAGCCCCAGCATTTT
size: -
V: TRBV6-2/TRBV6-3
J: TRBJ1-5
length: 15
D: -

CDR3: CASSQDRAGGYGYTF
DNA: TGTGCCAGCAGCCAAGATAGGGCAGGCGGCTATGGCTACACCTTC
size: many
V: TRBV3-1
J: TRBJ1-2
length: 15
D: -

CDR3: CASSFGAGGTDTQYF
DNA: TGTGCCAGCAGCTTCGGGGCGGGGGGCACAGATACGCAGTATTTT
size: medium-sized
V: TRBV11-2
J: TRBJ2-3
length: 15
D: TRBD2

CDR3: CASSARLAGGYRNEQFF
DNA: TGTGCCAGTAGTGCTAGACTAGCGGGAGGGTACCGAAATGAGCAGTTCTTC
size: many
V: TRBV19
J: TRBJ2-1
length: 17
D: TRBD2

CDR3: CASSPGTVYSTDTQYF
DNA: TGTGCCAGCAGTCCTGGGACAGTTTATAGCACAGATACGCAGTATTTT
size: many
V: TRBV6-1
J: TRBJ2-3
length: 16
D: TRBD1

CDR3: CAWTRTGTIYNEQFF
DNA: TGTGCCTGGACTCGAACCGGGACTATCTACAATGAGCAGTTCTTC
size: -
V: TRBV30
J: TRBJ2-1
length: 15
D: TRBD2

CDR3: CASSLAGGSYEQYF
DNA: TGTGCCAGCAGTTTAGCGGGTGGGTCCTACGAGCAGTACTTC
size: medium-sized
V: TRBV6-2/TRBV6-3
J: TRBJ2-7
length: 14
D: TRBD2

CDR3: CASSDSGVRYTF
DNA: TGTGCCAGCAGTGACTCGGGGGTCAGATACACCTTC
size: -
V: TRBV6-5
J: TRBJ1-2
length: 12
D: -

CDR3: CASSRLAGVPNEQFF
DNA: TGTGCCAGCTCACGACTAGCGGGAGTACCCAATGAGCAGTTCTTC
size: many
V: TRBV18
J: TRBJ2-1
length: 15
D: TRBD2

CDR3: CAWNTPGHGTDTQYF
DNA: TGTGCCTGGAATACTCCGGGACACGGCACAGATACGCAGTATTTT
size: many
V: TRBV30
J: TRBJ2-3
length: 15
D: -

CDR3: CSADNGLAGGDEQFF
DNA: TGCAGTGCTGATAACGGACTAGCGGGAGGCGATGAGCAGTTCTTC
size: few
V: TRBV20-1
J: TRBJ2-1
length: 15
D: TRBD2

CDR3: CASSINNEQFF
DNA: TGTGCCAGCAGTATTAACAATGAGCAGTTCTTC
size: -
V: TRBV6-1
J: TRBJ2-1
length: 11
D: -

CDR3: CSARTGGGSTEAFF
DNA: TGCAGTGCTAGAACAGGGGGCGGAAGCACTGAAGCTTTCTTT
size: -
V: TRBV20-1
J: TRBJ1-1
length: 14
D: TRBD1

CDR3: CACSVVGRSGTRDTQYF
DNA: TGTGCCTGCAGCGTAGTGGGGAGGAGCGGGACACGGGATACGCAGTATTTT
size: once
V: TRBV9
J: TRBJ2-3
length: 17
D: -

CDR3: CASSRREGGNQPQHF
DNA: TGTGCCAGTAGTAGGAGGGAGGGGGGCAATCAGCCCCAGCATTTT
size: few
V: TRBV19
J: TRBJ1-5
length: 15
D: -

CDR3: CASSPRWDGYTF
DNA: TGTGCCAGCAGCCCGCGCTGGGATGGCTACACCTTC
size: few
V: TRBV12-3/TRBV12-4
J: TRBJ1-2
length: 12
D: -

CDR3: CASSDSAGGTGELFF
DNA: TGTGCCAGCAGTGACTCGGCAGGGGGCACCGGGGAGCTGTTTTTT
size: many
V: TRBV6-4
J: TRBJ2-2
length: 15
D: TRBD1

CDR3: CASSSSAARAQHF
DNA: TGTGCCAGTAGTTCCTCGGCTGCTAGAGCCCAGCATTTT
size: few
V: TRBV19
J: TRBJ1-5
length: 13
D: -

CDR3: CASRPEGREAYNEQFF
DNA: TGTGCCAGCAGGCCAGAAGGGCGGGAGGCCTACAATGAGCAGTTCTTC
size: many
V: TRBV28
J: TRBJ2-1
length: 16
D: TRBD2

CDR3: CASSWTEGGRGVTNYGYTF
DNA: TGTGCCAGCAGTTGGACCGAGGGAGGGCGAGGAGTGACTAACTATGGCTACACCTTC
size: once
V: TRBV27
J: TRBJ1-2
length: 19
D: -

CDR3: CASSCVGRGYTF
DNA: TGTGCCAGCAGCTGTGTGGGCAGAGGCTACACCTTC
size: -
V: TRBV11-3
J: TRBJ1-2
length: 12
D: -

CDR3: CASSEAPSSGNTIYF
DNA: TGTGCCAGCAGTGAAGCGCCAAGCTCTGGAAACACCATATATTTT
size: few
V: TRBV6-1
J: TRBJ1-3
length: 15
D: -

CDR3: CASSFRRDNTGDLFF
DNA: TGCGCCAGCAGCTTTCGCAGGGATAACACCGGGGATCTGTTTTTT
size: -
V: TRBV5-1
J: TRBJ2-2
length: 15
D: -

CDR3: CASGGENTGELFF
DNA: TGTGCCAGCGGAGGGGAAAACACCGGGGAGCTGTTTTTT
size: few
V: TRBV28
J: TRBJ2-2
length: 13
D: -

CDR3: CARGRAHEQYF
DNA: TGTGCCAGAGGCAGGGCCCACGAGCAGTACTTC
size: large
V: TRBV12-3/TRBV12-4
J: TRBJ2-7
length: 11
D: -

CDR3: CASSFPNTGELFF
DNA: TGTGCCAGCAGTTTCCCGAACACCGGGGAGCTGTTTTTT
size: medium-sized
V: TRBV27
J: TRBJ2-2
length: 13
D: -

CDR3: CATPPTGTGNLDYGYTF
DNA: TGTGCCACTCCCCCAACCGGGACAGGGAATTTGGACTATGGCTACACCTTC
size: -
V: TRBV19
J: TRBJ1-2
length: 17
D: TRBD1

CDR3: CASSAGAGVANYGYTF
DNA: TGTGCCAGCAGCGCGGGGGCGGGCGTTGCTAACTATGGCTACACCTTC
size: many
V: TRBV9
J: TRBJ1-2
length: 16
D: -

CDR3: CASTFPTSGGREETQYF
DNA: TGTGCCAGCACTTTCCCCACTAGCGGGGGCAGGGAAGAGACCCAGTACTTC
size: few
V: TRBV27
J: TRBJ2-5
length: 17
D: TRBD2